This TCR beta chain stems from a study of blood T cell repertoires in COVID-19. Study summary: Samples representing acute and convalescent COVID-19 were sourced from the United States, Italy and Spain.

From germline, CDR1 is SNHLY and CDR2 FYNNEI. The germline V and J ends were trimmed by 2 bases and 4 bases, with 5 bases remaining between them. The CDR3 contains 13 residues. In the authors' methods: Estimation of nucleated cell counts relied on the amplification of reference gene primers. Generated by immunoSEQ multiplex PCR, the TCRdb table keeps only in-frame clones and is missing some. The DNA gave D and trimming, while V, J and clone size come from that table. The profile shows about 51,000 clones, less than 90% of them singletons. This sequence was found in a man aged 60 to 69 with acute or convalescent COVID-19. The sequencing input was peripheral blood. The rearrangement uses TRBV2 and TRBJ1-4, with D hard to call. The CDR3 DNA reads TGTGCCAGCAGTGAACGGGGTAATGAAAAACTGTTTTTT. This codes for CASSERGNEKLFF.